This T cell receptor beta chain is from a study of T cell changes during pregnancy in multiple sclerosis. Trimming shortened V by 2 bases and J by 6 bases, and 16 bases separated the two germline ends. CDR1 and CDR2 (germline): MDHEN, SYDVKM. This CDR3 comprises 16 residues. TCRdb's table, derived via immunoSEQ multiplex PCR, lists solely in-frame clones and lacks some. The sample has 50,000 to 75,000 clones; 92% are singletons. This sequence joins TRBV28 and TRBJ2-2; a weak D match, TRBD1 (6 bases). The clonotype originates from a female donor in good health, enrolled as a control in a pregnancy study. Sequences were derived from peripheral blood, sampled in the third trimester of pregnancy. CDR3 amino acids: CASSLGGRGRAGELFF. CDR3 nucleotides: TGTGCCAGCAGTTTAGGGGGCAGGGGCCGAGCCGGGGAGCTGTTTTTT.